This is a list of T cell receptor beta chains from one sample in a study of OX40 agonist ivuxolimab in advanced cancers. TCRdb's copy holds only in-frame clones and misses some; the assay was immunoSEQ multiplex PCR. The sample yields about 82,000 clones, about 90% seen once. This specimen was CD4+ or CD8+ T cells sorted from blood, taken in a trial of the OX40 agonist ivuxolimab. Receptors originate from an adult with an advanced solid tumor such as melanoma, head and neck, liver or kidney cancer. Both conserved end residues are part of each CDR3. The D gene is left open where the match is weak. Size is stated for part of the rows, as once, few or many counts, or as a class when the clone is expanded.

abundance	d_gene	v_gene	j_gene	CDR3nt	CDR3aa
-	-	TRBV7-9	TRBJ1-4	TGTGCCAGCAGCCTCGCTCGGGATTCGGGAAAACTGTTTTTT	CASSLARDSGKLFF
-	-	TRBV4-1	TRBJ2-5	TGCGCCAGCAGCCAAACCCAGGGCGGGGAGACCCAGTACTTC	CASSQTQGGETQYF
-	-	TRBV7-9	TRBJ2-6	TGTGCCAGCTCTGGGGCCAACGTCCTGACTTTC	CASSGANVLTF
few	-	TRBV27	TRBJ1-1	TGTGCCAGCAGTTTGCGGGCCCTGAACACTGAAGCTTTCTTT	CASSLRALNTEAFF
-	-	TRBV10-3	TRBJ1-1	TGTGCCATCAGTGAGACGGTTATGAACACTGAAGCTTTCTTT	CAISETVMNTEAFF
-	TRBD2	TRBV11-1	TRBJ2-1	TGTGCCAGCAGCTTAGAACTAGCGGGGGGACTCTCCTACAATGAGCAGTTCTTC	CASSLELAGGLSYNEQFF
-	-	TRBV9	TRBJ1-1	TGTGCCAGCAGCTCACCGACAGCCGGAGGCGCTGAAGCTTTCTTT	CASSSPTAGGAEAFF
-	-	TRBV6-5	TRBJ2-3	TGTGCCAGCAGTTCAGGGTACGGGACAGATACGCAGTATTTT	CASSSGYGTDTQYF
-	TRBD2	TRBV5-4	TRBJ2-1	TGTGCCAGCAGCTTGGGTCCTCCCTTAGCGGGGGGGCCTGAGCAGTTCTTC	CASSLGPPLAGGPEQFF
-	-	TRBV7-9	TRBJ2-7	TGTGCCAGCAGGTTGCACCCCTACGAGCAGTACTTC	CASRLHPYEQYF